The T cell receptor beta chain described here comes from a study of cytomegalovirus exposure and HLA in healthy donors. Germline CDR1 is MNHNY and CDR2 is SVGAGI (reference sequence). V lost 6 bases and J 0 bases, leaving 9 bases between the germline ends. This CDR3 is 14 amino acids long. Only in-frame clones appear in the TCRdb table, and some are missing; sequencing was by immunoSEQ multiplex PCR. The sample lists about 130,000 clones, nearly 90% occurring once. The sample consisted of PBMCs. The gene calls are TRBV6-6 and TRBJ1-3; possibly TRBD1 for D (6 bases). This TCR came from a woman aged 18-29 years in good health and CMV-seropositive. CDR3 in amino acids: CASSWTVSGNTIYF. The CDR3 nucleotides read TGTGCCAGCAGCTGGACAGTCTCTGGAAACACCATATATTTT.